This T cell receptor beta chain was sequenced for a study of T cell responses to AZD1222 COVID-19 vaccine. Broader study findings: There were mostly white British donors and more females than males, and clonal diversity was possibly underestimated. Only six or seven AZD1222 recipients tested seropositive at baseline.

A word on this clone: What it binds is unknown.

TCRdb keeps only in-frame clones here, not all; method: immunoSEQ multiplex PCR. The profile covers 100,000 or so clones, with roughly 89% appearing a single time and about two fifths taken by the ten largest. The sequence derives from an adult who received the AZD1222 COVID-19 vaccine. Source: peripheral blood, taken 28 days after the second AZD1222 dose.

CDR3 DNA sequence: TGTGCCAGTAGTAGCCCCAGGGTCCACAATGAGCAGTTCTTC. Translating it yields CASSSPRVHNEQFF. This chain joins TRBV19 and TRBJ2-1; D perhaps matches TRBD1 (5 bases). In germline, CDR1 is LNHDA, CDR2 SQIVND (reference sequence). Trimming took 4 bases from V and 5 from J, leaving 12 bases between them. This CDR3 contains 14 residues. Supplemented by reference TRBV19 and TRBJ2-1, the full variable domain reads DGGITQSPKYLFRKEGQNVTLSCEQNLNHDAMYWYRQDPGQGLRLIYYSQIVNDFQKGDIAEGYSVSREKKESFPLTVTSAQKNPTAFYLCASSSPRVHNEQFFGPGTRLTVL.